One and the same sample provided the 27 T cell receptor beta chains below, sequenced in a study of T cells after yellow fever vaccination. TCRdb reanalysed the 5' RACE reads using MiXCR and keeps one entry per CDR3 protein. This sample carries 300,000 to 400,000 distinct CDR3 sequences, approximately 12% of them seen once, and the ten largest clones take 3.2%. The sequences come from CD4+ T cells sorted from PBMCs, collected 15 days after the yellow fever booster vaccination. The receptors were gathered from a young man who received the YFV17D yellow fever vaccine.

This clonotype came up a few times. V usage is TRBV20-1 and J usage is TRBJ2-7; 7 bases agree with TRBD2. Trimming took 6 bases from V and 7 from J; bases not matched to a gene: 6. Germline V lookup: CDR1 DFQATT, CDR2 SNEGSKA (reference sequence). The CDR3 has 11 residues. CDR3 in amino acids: CSALGEGEQYF. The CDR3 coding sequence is TGCAGTGCCCTGGGGGAGGGGGAGCAGTACTTC.

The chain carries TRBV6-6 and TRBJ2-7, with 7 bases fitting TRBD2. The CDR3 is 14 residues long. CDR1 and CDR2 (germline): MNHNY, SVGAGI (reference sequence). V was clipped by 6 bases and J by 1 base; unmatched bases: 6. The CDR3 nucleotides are TGTGCCAGCAGGCCACTAGCGAATTCCTACGAGCAGTACTTC. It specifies CASRPLANSYEQYF.

This chain's CDR3 is CASSLYLNTEAFF. The CDR3 DNA follows: TGTGCCAGCAGCTTGTATCTGAACACTGAAGCTTTCTTT. This chain connects TRBV5-6 to TRBJ1-1; no clear D gene. Per germline, CDR1 SGHDT and CDR2 YYEEEE. Between the trimmed V and J ends, which lost 1 base and 0 bases, there was a span of 4 bases. The CDR3 covers 13 residues.

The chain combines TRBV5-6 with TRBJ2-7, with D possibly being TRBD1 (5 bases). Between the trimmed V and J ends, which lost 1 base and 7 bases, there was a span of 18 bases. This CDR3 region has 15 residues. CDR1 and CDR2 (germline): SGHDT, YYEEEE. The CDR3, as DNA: TGTGCCAGCAGCTTGATGGGGCGGAATCCTCCAGAGCAGTACTTC. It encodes CASSLMGRNPPEQYF. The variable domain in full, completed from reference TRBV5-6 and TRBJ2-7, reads DAGVTQSPTHLIKTRGQQVTLRCSPKSGHDTVSWYQQALGQGPQFIFQYYEEEERQRGNFPDRFSGHQFPNYSSELNVNALLLGDSALYLCASSLMGRNPPEQYFGPGTRLTVT.

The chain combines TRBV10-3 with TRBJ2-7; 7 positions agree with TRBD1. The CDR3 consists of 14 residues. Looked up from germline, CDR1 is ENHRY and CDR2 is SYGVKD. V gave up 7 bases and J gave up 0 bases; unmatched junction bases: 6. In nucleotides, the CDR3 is TGTGCCATCAAGGGACAGAATAGCTCCTACGAGCAGTACGTC. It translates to CAIKGQNSSYEQYV.

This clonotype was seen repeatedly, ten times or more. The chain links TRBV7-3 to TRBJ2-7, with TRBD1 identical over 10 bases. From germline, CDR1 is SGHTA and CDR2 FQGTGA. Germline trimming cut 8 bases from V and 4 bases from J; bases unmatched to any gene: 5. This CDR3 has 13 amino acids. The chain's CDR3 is CASSGTGEYEQYF. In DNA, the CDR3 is TGTGCCAGCTCCGGGACAGGGGAGTACGAGCAGTACTTC.

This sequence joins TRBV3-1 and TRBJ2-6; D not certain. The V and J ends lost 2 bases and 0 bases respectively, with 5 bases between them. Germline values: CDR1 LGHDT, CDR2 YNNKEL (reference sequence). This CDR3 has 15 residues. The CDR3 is CASSQFSSGANVLTF. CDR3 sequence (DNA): TGTGCCAGCAGCCAATTCTCCTCTGGGGCCAACGTCCTGACTTTC. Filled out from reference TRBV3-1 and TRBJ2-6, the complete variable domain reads DTAVSQTPKYLVTQMGNDKSIKCEQNLGHDTMYWYKQDSKKFLKIMFSYNNKELIINETVPNRFSPKSPDKAHLNLHINSLELGDSAVYFCASSQFSSGANVLTFGAGSRLTVL.

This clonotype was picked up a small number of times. The CDR3 DNA follows: TGTGCCAGCCGGAGCGTTAGCAATCAGCCCCAGCATTTT. As protein: CASRSVSNQPQHF. The V call is TRBV19, the J call TRBJ1-5; D remains ambiguous. Germline V gene lookup returns CDR1 LNHDA and CDR2 SQIVND (reference sequence). Trimming pared 9 bases from V and 0 bases from J, leaving 9 bases between. There are 13 residues in the CDR3.

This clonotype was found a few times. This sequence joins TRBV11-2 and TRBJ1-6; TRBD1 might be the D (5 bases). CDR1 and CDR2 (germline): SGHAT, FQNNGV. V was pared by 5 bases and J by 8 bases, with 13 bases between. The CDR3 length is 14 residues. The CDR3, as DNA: TGTGCCAGCAGCCCTGGGGCAGGATATTCACCCCTCCACTTT. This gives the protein CASSPGAGYSPLHF.

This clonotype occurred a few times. In DNA form, the CDR3 reads TGCGCCAGCAGCTTGGATGGGGGTGTTAACACTGAAGCTTTCTTT. Translation gives CASSLDGGVNTEAFF. This chain uses TRBV5-1 with TRBJ1-1; D is perhaps TRBD1 (5 bases). This CDR3 is 15 amino acids long. The V gene lost 0 bases and the J gene lost 2 bases, with 11 bases spanning the gap. Germline V gene data show CDR1 as SGHRS and CDR2 as YFSETQ.

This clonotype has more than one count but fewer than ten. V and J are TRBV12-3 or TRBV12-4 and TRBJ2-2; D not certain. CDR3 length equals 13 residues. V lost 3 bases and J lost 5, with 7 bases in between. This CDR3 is CASSFYGTGELFF. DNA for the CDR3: TGTGCCAGCAGTTTCTACGGTACCGGGGAGCTGTTTTTT.

For the CDR3, the DNA is TGTGCCTGGAGTCTAGGGGGCACTGAAGCTTTCTTT. Translation gives CAWSLGGTEAFF. The rearrangement uses TRBV30 and TRBJ1-1, with a tentative D call TRBD1 (6 bases). Trimming removed 2 bases from V and 4 bases from J, with 8 bases in between. CDR3 size: 12 residues. Germline CDR1 is GTSNPN and CDR2 is SVGIG (reference sequence).

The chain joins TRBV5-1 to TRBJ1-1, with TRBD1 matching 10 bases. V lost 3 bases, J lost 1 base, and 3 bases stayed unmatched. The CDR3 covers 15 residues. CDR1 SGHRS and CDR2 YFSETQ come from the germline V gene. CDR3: CASSWTGGSNTEAFF. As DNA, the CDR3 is TGCGCCAGCAGCTGGACAGGGGGATCGAACACTGAAGCTTTCTTT. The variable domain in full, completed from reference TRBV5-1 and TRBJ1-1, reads KAGVTQTPRYLIKTRGQQVTLSCSPISGHRSVSWYQQTPGQGLQFLFEYFSETQRNKGNFPGRFSGRQFSNSRSEMNVSTLELGDSALYLCASSWTGGSNTEAFFGQGTRLTVV.

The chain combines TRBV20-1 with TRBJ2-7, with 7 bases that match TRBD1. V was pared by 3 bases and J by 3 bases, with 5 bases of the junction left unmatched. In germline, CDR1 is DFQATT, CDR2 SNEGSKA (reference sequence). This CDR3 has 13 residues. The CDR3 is CSARTGIRYEQYF. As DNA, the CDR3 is TGCAGTGCTAGGACAGGGATCCGCTACGAGCAGTACTTC.

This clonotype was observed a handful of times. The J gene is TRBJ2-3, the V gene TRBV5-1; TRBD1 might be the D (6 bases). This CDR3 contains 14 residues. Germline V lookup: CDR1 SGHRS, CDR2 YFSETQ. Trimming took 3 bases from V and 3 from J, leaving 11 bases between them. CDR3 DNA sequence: TGCGCCAGCAGCTCAACAGGGAAGACAGATACGCAGTATTTT. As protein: CASSSTGKTDTQYF.

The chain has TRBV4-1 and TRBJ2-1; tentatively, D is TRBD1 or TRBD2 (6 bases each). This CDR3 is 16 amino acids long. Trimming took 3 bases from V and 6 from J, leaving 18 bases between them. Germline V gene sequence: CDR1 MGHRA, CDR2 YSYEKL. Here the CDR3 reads CASSQMGGDRRNEQFF. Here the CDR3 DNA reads TGCGCCAGCAGCCAGATGGGGGGTGACAGGCGCAATGAGCAGTTCTTC.

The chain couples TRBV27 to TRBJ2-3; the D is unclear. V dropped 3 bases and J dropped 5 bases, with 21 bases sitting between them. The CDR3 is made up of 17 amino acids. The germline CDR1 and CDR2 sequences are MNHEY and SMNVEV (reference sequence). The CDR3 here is CASSLVGTGILGDTQYF. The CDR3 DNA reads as TGTGCCAGCAGTTTGGTCGGTACGGGCATATTGGGAGATACGCAGTATTTT.

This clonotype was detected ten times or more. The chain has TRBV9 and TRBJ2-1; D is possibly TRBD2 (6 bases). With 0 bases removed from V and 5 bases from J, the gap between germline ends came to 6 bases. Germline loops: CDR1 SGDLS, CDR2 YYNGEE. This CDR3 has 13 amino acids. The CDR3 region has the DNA TGTGCCAGCAGCGTAGGGGGGGACAATGAGCAGTTCTTC. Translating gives CASSVGGDNEQFF.

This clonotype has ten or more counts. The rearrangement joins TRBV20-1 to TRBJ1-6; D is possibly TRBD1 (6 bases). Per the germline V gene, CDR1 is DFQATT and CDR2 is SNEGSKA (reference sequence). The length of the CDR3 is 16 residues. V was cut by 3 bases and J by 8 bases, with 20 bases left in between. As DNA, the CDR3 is TGCAGTGCTAGGGCCAGTCCCGGGACACTAGATTCACCCCTCCACTTT. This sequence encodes CSARASPGTLDSPLHF.

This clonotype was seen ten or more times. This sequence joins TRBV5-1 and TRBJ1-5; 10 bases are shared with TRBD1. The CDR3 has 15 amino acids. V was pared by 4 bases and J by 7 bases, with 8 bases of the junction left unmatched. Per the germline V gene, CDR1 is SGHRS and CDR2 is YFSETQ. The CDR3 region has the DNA TGCGCCAGCAGCCCGGGGACAGGGGTTACGCAGCCCCAGCATTTT. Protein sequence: CASSPGTGVTQPQHF.

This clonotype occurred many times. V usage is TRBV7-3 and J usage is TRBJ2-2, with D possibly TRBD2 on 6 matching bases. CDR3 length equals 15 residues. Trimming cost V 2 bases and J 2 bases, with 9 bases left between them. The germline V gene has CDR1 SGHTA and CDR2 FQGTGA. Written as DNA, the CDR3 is TGTGCCAGCAGCTTAGGGGGGTCAAACACCGGGGAGCTGTTTTTT. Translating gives CASSLGGSNTGELFF.

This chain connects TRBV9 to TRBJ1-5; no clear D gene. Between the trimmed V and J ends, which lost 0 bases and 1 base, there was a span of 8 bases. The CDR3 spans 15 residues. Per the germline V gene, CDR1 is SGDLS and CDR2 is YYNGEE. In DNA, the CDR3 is TGTGCCAGCAGCGTAGGTGACGGAAGCAATCAGCCCCAGCATTTT. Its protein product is CASSVGDGSNQPQHF.

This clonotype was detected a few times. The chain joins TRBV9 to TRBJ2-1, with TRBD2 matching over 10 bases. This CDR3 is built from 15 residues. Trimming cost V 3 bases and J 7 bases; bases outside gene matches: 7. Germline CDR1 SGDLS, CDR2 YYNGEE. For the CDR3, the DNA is TGTGCCAGCAGCGAGCGGGGGGGCTTTAGGAATGAGCAGTTCTTC. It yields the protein CASSERGGFRNEQFF.

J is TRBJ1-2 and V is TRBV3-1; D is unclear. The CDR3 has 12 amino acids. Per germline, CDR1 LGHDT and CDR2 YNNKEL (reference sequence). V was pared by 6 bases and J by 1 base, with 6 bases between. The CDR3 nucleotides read TGTGCCAGCAGGGGAGTTAACTATGGCTACACCTTC. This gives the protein CASRGVNYGYTF.

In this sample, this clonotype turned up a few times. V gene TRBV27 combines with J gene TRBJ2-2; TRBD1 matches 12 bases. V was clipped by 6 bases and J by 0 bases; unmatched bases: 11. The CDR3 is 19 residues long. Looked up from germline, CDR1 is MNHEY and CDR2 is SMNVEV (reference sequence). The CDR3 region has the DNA TGTGCCAGCAGATTGGGGACAGGGGGCGTCACCGCGAACACCGGGGAGCTGTTTTTT. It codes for CASRLGTGGVTANTGELFF.

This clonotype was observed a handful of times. The chain's CDR3 is CASRPGQDYGYTF. DNA of the CDR3: TGTGCCAGTCGACCGGGACAGGATTATGGCTACACCTTC. The gene calls are TRBV6-1 and TRBJ1-2, with 8 bases identical to TRBD1. CDR3 length equals 13 residues. The J segment lost 5 bases and the V segment lost 9 bases, leaving 8 bases of the junction unmatched. CDR1 is MNHNS, CDR2 SASEGT, per germline.

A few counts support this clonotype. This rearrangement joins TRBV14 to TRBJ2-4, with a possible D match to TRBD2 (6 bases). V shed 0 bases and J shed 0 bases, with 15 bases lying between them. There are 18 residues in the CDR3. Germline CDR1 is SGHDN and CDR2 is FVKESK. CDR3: CASSQDPASERAKNIQYF. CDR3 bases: TGTGCCAGCAGCCAAGATCCGGCTAGCGAAAGAGCCAAAAACATTCAGTACTTC. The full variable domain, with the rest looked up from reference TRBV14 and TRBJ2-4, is EAGVTQFPSHSVIEKGQTVTLRCDPISGHDNLYWYRRVMGKEIKFLLHFVKESKQDESGMPNNRFLAERTGGTYSTLKVQPAELEDSGVYFCASSQDPASERAKNIQYFGAGTRLSVL.